Below, 13 T cell receptor beta chains from the same sample are listed, as sequenced in a study of cytomegalovirus exposure and HLA in healthy donors. 13 Jbeta primers and 60 Vbeta primers were used for the PCR. Sequenced by immunoSEQ multiplex PCR; TCRdb stores in-frame clones only, minus some. In the table there are some 130,000 clones, roughly 80% of which are singletons. The sequenced sample consisted of PBMCs. The source of these receptors is a woman in her thirties or forties in good health and CMV-seronegative.

The chain links TRBV6-6 to TRBJ2-5, with a possible D match to TRBD2 (6 bases). Germline CDR1 reads MNHNY; CDR2 reads SVGAGI (reference sequence). The CDR3 has 14 amino acids. V was cut by 5 bases and J by 0 bases, with 10 bases left in between. CDR3 sequence (DNA): TGTGCCAGCAGTCCGAGGGACTACCAAGAGACCCAGTACTTC. Its translation is CASSPRDYQETQYF.

The V and J genes are TRBV28 and TRBJ2-3; 8 nucleotides agree with TRBD1. Looked up from germline, CDR1 is MDHEN and CDR2 is SYDVKM. The CDR3 spans 15 residues. Losses at the gene ends were 5 bases for V and 5 bases for J; bases not matched to a gene: 9. The DNA of the CDR3 is TGTGCCAGCAGTACCAGGGGGCGCGTTATAGATACGCAGTATTTT. Translated: CASSTRGRVIDTQYF.

In its sample, this clone was seen once. The chain uses TRBV5-6 and TRBJ1-5; TRBD1 aligns across 11 bases. The CDR3 consists of 16 residues. CDR1 and CDR2 from the germline V gene are SGHDT and YYEEEE. V dropped 2 bases and J dropped 4; count of bases not matched to a gene: 5. CDR3 residues: CASSFGTGGRNQPQHF. CDR3 sequence (DNA): TGTGCCAGCAGCTTTGGGACAGGGGGTCGGAATCAGCCCCAGCATTTT.

The V call is TRBV7-9, the J call TRBJ1-2; D is ambiguous. V lost 1 base and J lost 7, with 7 bases in between. This CDR3 has 12 amino acids. The V gene's germline CDR1 is SEHNR and CDR2 FQNEAQ (reference sequence). CDR3 region: CASSLDGSGYTF. The CDR3 bases are TGTGCCAGCAGCTTAGACGGGAGTGGCTACACCTTC.

This clone was counted only a few times. The J gene is TRBJ1-1, the V gene TRBV4-2; the match to TRBD1 covers 7 bases. The J segment lost 1 base and the V segment lost 3 bases, leaving 2 bases of the junction unmatched. The germline V gene has CDR1 LGHNA and CDR2 YNFKEQ. The CDR3 length is 14 residues. CDR3 nucleotide sequence: TGTGCCAGCAGCCACGGACAGGAGAACACTGAAGCTTTCTTT. Translated, it gives CASSHGQENTEAFF.

This clone has a single count. The CDR3 region is CATSSIQENTGELFF. The DNA for the CDR3 is TGTGCCACCAGCAGTATACAGGAGAACACCGGGGAGCTGTTTTTT. The rearrangement links TRBV15 to TRBJ2-2; maybe TRBD1 (5 bases). CDR1 LNHNV and CDR2 YYDKDF come from the germline V gene (reference sequence). V shed 3 bases and J shed 1 base, with 9 bases lying between them. This CDR3 spans 15 amino acids.

V usage is TRBV6-6 and J usage is TRBJ2-5; no clear D gene. V was clipped by 1 base and J by 3 bases, with 9 bases between them. CDR3 length: 14 residues. Germline CDR1 and CDR2: MNHNY and SVGAGI (reference sequence). Here the CDR3 DNA reads TGTGCCAGCAGTTACTTCGACAAGGAAGAGACCCAGTACTTC. This sequence encodes CASSYFDKEETQYF.

V is TRBV19 and J is TRBJ1-1; D call uncertain. The germline V gene has CDR1 LNHDA and CDR2 SQIVND (reference sequence). V was pared by 5 bases and J by 4 bases, with 11 bases between. The CDR3 is 13 residues long. CDR3 sequence reads: CASSEQAGTEAFF. The CDR3 nucleotides read TGTGCCAGTAGTGAGCAGGCTGGCACTGAAGCTTTCTTT.

This clone was seen a single time. This CDR3 reads CAISNIAGGDFDEQYF. CDR3 DNA sequence: TGTGCCATCAGTAACATAGCGGGAGGGGATTTCGACGAGCAGTACTTC. The chain joins TRBV10-3 to TRBJ2-5, with 11 bases lining up with TRBD2. The DNA end lines up better with TRBJ2-7; the J call may be wrong. CDR3 length equals 16 residues. Germline CDR1 ENHRY, CDR2 SYGVKD.

This chain joins TRBV5-6 and TRBJ2-6, with a tentative D call TRBD2 (7 bases). The CDR3 is 18 residues long. CDR1 is SGHDT, CDR2 YYEEEE, per germline. V was trimmed by 8 bases and J by 0 bases, leaving 21 bases between them. Here the CDR3 DNA reads TGTGCCAGTGCGGGGAGGGGGGCCCCAAACTCTGGGGCCAACGTCCTGACTTTC. Residues: CASAGRGAPNSGANVLTF.

The V and J genes are TRBV27 and TRBJ1-2; D may be TRBD1 (5 bases). Germline CDR1 is MNHEY and CDR2 is SMNVEV (reference sequence). CDR3 length: 15 residues. V lost 2 bases to trimming and J lost 7 bases, with 17 bases between them. CDR3: CASSLGTGPIGGYTF. In nucleotides, the CDR3 is TGTGCCAGCAGTTTAGGAACAGGACCGATTGGTGGCTACACCTTC.

The rearrangement uses TRBV5-1 and TRBJ2-7; possible D gene TRBD2, 5 bases. Germline V gene sequence: CDR1 SGHRS, CDR2 YFSETQ. V was shortened by 0 bases and J by 6 bases, with 22 bases between the two germline ends. This CDR3 contains 17 residues. The CDR3 sequence: CASSLAGGGIHPSEQYF. For the CDR3, the DNA is TGCGCCAGCAGCTTGGCCGGCGGAGGCATTCACCCTAGCGAGCAGTACTTC. The full variable domain, in which reference TRBV5-1 and TRBJ2-7 provide the parts outside the CDR3, is KAGVTQTPRYLIKTRGQQVTLSCSPISGHRSVSWYQQTPGQGLQFLFEYFSETQRNKGNFPGRFSGRQFSNSRSEMNVSTLELGDSALYLCASSLAGGGIHPSEQYFGPGTRLTVT.

The chain joins TRBV29-1 to TRBJ1-1; perhaps TRBD1 as D (5 bases). This CDR3 is 10 amino acids long. Germline V gene lookup returns CDR1 SQVTM and CDR2 ANQGSEA. Trimming left V 4 bases short and J 8 bases short, with 8 bases between. This CDR3 reads CSVGTMEAFF. The CDR3 region has the DNA TGCAGCGTTGGGACAATGGAAGCTTTCTTT.